This TCR beta chain was retrieved from a study of T-cell reconstitution after alpha-beta-depleted transplantation in children. Study-wide points: By one year post-transplant, T-cell counts and diversity largely arose from T cells that were newly produced.

Unique molecular identifiers were incorporated into the prepared TCRbeta library. TCRdb reprocessed the PCR reads via MiXCR and lists one record per CDR3 protein. The sample includes approximately 300,000 distinct CDR3 sequences, 9.5% to 13% of them seen just once. This clonotype was found many times. Its antigen is as yet unknown. The CDR3 is made up of 13 amino acids. Germline CDR1 and CDR2: MDHEN and SYDVKM. V lost 3 bases to trimming and J lost 9 bases, with 12 bases between them. This specimen was peripheral blood, taken 180 days after TCRalphabeta/CD19-depleted stem cell transplant. The gene calls are TRBV28 and TRBJ2-1; D is unresolved. The sequence came from a male patient aged 2-9 years who had a stem cell transplant for chronic granulomatous disease, so the T cells may come from the graft donor. CDR3 amino acids: CASSFPQLGEQFF. The CDR3, as DNA: TGTGCCAGCAGTTTTCCACAGCTAGGTGAGCAGTTCTTC.